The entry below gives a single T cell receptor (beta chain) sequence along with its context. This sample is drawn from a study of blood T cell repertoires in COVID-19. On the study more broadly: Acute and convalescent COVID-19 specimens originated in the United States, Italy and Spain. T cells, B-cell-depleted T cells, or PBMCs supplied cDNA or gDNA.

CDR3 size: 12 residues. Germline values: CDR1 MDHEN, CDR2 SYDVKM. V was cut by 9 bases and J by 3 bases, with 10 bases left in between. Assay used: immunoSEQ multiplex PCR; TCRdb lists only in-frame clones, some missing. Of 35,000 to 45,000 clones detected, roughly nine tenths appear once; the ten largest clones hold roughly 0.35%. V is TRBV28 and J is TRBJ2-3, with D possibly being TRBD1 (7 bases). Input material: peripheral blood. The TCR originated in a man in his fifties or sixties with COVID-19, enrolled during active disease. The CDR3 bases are TGTGCCAGTTCAGGGGGGACAGATACGCAGTATTTT. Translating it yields CASSGGTDTQYF.